These 13 T cell receptor beta chains were sequenced from one sample in a study of shared clonotypes between healthy human individuals. The method was immunoSEQ multiplex PCR; TCRdb's version includes in-frame clones alone and lacks a portion of them. The data show about 2.2 million clones, 90% to 95% seen once. Naive CD8 cells, CD45RO-negative and positively selected for CCR7, excluded terminally differentiated effector memory CD45RA+ cells. Source material: naive CD8+ T cells from PBMCs. All receptors derive from a man younger than 35 in good health. Some clones in this sample may be carry-over from other donors' samples.

The rearrangement uses TRBV13 and TRBJ1-2; possibly TRBD1 for D (5 bases). Trimming pared 0 bases from V and 4 bases from J, leaving 12 bases between. There are 15 residues in the CDR3. Germline V gives CDR1 PRHDT, CDR2 FYEKMQ (reference sequence). CDR3 residues: CASSLGLRATYGYTF. Here the CDR3 DNA reads TGTGCCAGCAGCTTAGGCCTCAGGGCGACCTATGGCTACACCTTC.

J is TRBJ2-3 and V is TRBV27; 10 nucleotides match TRBD2. V lost 3 bases, J lost 1 base, and 7 bases stayed unmatched. Germline V gives CDR1 MNHEY, CDR2 SMNVEV (reference sequence). This CDR3 spans 17 amino acids. The CDR3 DNA reads as TGTGCCAGCAGTTTTTTAGGAGCGGGAGGGGGCACAGATACGCAGTATTTT. Translated: CASSFLGAGGGTDTQYF.

This chain connects TRBV7-3 to TRBJ2-7, with 7 bases identical to TRBD2. The CDR3 has 15 amino acids. Germline V gene data show CDR1 as SGHTA and CDR2 as FQGTGA. V lost 2 bases to trimming and J lost 7 bases; unmatched junction nucleotides: 11. The CDR3 reads CASSLLRRGRGEQYF. CDR3 sequence (DNA): TGTGCCAGCAGCTTACTCCGTCGCGGGAGAGGTGAGCAGTACTTC.

With regard to this clone: Other DNA sequences in the sample encode the same CDR3. V usage is TRBV7-9 and J usage is TRBJ2-7; D possibly matches TRBD1 or TRBD2 (6 bases each). The germline V and J ends were trimmed by 1 base and 6 bases, with 10 bases remaining between them. Germline CDR1 SEHNR, CDR2 FQNEAQ (reference sequence). The CDR3 has 13 residues. The chain's CDR3 is CASSLVGGGEQYF. The CDR3 DNA sequence: TGTGCCAGCAGCTTAGTGGGGGGCGGCGAGCAGTACTTC.

The chain links TRBV1 to TRBJ1-5; the table calls TRBD1, which could not be checked here. TRBV1 represents a pseudogene. The CDR3 contains 18 residues. The CDR3 DNA reads as TGCACCAGGTGGAGGGGCAGGGGGAAATCCAGGGCGAGTCAGCCCCAGCATTTT. Amino acids: CTRWRGRGKSRASQPQHF.

The genes are TRBV6-5 and TRBJ2-1, with a tentative D call TRBD1 (6 bases). CDR3 length equals 15 residues. CDR1 MNHEY and CDR2 SVGAGI come from the germline V gene. Trimming removed 0 bases at V and 2 bases at J, with 8 bases between. CDR3 bases: TGTGCCAGCAGTTACTCCCGGGACACCTACAATGAGCAGTTCTTC. This encodes CASSYSRDTYNEQFF.

This clone turned up a few times. In the same sample, other DNA sequences code for this CDR3. The chain links TRBV19 to TRBJ1-1; D gene ambiguous. The V and J ends lost 1 base and 4 bases respectively, with 1 base between them. This CDR3 is 11 amino acids long. Germline CDR1 is LNHDA and CDR2 is SQIVND (reference sequence). CDR3 sequence reads: CASSIGTEAFF. The CDR3 coding sequence is TGTGCCAGTAGTATAGGCACTGAAGCTTTCTTT.

The V and J genes are TRBV4-3 and TRBJ2-7; TRBD2 aligns across 13 bases. Losses at the gene ends were 5 bases for V and 1 base for J; bases not matched to a gene: 2. Germline CDR1 LGHNA, CDR2 YSLEER. CDR3 size: 15 residues. The CDR3 here is CASSWGLAGSYEQYF. The CDR3 DNA reads TGCGCCAGCAGCTGGGGACTAGCGGGGTCCTACGAGCAGTACTTC.

The V call is TRBV30, the J call TRBJ2-2; 7 nucleotides align to TRBD1. The V and J ends lost 4 bases and 5 bases, in that order; junction bases with no gene match: 22. Germline CDR1 is GTSNPN and CDR2 is SVGIG (reference sequence). This CDR3 is 19 amino acids long. CDR3: CAWTNKRGQAAHSTGELFF. As DNA, the CDR3 is TGTGCCTGGACCAACAAGAGAGGACAGGCCGCACACTCAACCGGGGAGCTGTTTTTT.

The J gene is TRBJ1-3, the V gene TRBV12-1; the DNA was not compared with TRBD1, the D call given in the table. TRBV12-1 counts as a pseudogene. The CDR3 contains 18 residues. This CDR3 is CASSFEGDKSCSGNTIYF. In DNA form, the CDR3 reads TGTGCCAGCAGCTTTGAGGGGGATAAGTCCTGCTCTGGAAACACCATATATTTT.

This clone was observed once. This sample also contains other DNA sequences that code for the same CDR3. This chain connects TRBV11-2 to TRBJ2-7; 10 bases agree with TRBD1. The CDR3 runs 14 residues. Germline loops: CDR1 SGHAT, CDR2 FQNNGV. V trimming: 4 bases; J trimming: 3 bases; junction bases outside the gene matches: 3. The CDR3 bases are TGTGCCAGCAGCTCCGGGACAGGGGTCTACGAGCAGTACTTC. Translation: CASSSGTGVYEQYF. Complete variable domain (other parts from reference TRBV11-2 and TRBJ2-7): EAGVAQSPRYKIIEKRQSVAFWCNPISGHATLYWYQQILGQGPKLLIQFQNNGVVDDSQLPKDRFSAERLKGVDSTLKIQPAKLEDSAVYLCASSSGTGVYEQYFGPGTRLTVT.

The chain combines TRBV9 with TRBJ2-2; 7 nucleotides align to TRBD1. The CDR3 length is 17 residues. Trimming removed 3 bases from V and 1 base from J; junction bases left unmatched: 9. CDR1 and CDR2 from the germline V gene are SGDLS and YYNGEE. CDR3 nucleotide sequence: TGTGCCAGCAGCGGTCCGACAGGGTCCTTGAACACCGGGGAGCTGTTTTTT. Residues: CASSGPTGSLNTGELFF.

V and J are TRBV27 and TRBJ2-7; unclear D gene. Trimming stripped 6 bases from V and 4 bases from J, with 16 bases between. Germline V lookup: CDR1 MNHEY, CDR2 SMNVEV (reference sequence). The CDR3 length is 14 residues. CDR3 sequence: CASRTLPDGYEQYF. The DNA of the CDR3 is TGTGCCAGCAGAACTCTCCCGGACGGGTACGAGCAGTACTTC.